Presented here are 22 T cell receptor beta chains from one specimen sequenced in a study of cytomegalovirus exposure and HLA in healthy donors. It was with 60 Vbeta and 13 Jbeta primers that the PCR ran. Clones were read by immunoSEQ multiplex PCR, and TCRdb kept only the in-frame ones, dropping some. The profile covers 200,000 or so clones, with about 80% appearing a single time and just over 2% taken by the ten largest. The sequenced material came from PBMCs. These receptors all stem from a woman aged 18-30 years in good health and CMV-seropositive.

The V and J genes are TRBV6-4 and TRBJ2-3, with D maybe TRBD1 (6 bases). Trimming took 3 bases from V and 4 from J, leaving 11 bases between them. This CDR3 has 14 residues. The V gene's germline CDR1 is MRHNA and CDR2 SNTAGT. CDR3 amino acids: CASSEQGTSDTQYF. The CDR3 nucleotides are TGTGCCAGCAGTGAACAGGGCACGTCAGATACGCAGTATTTT.

The chain is built from TRBV11-2 and TRBJ2-7; 11 positions agree with TRBD2. The V gene end was trimmed by 3 bases and the J gene end by 4 bases; junction bases not matched to a gene: 8. CDR1 is SGHAT and CDR2 is FQNNGV in the germline V gene. The CDR3 has 16 amino acids. CDR3 region: CASSLVTGTSGYEQYF. The CDR3 DNA reads as TGTGCCAGCAGCTTGGTTACCGGGACTAGCGGTTACGAGCAGTACTTC.

The sample holds a few counts of this clone. The V gene is TRBV6-1, the J gene TRBJ1-3; TRBD1 matches 7 bases. V trimming: 5 bases; J trimming: 2 bases; junction bases outside the gene matches: 3. This CDR3 region has 14 residues. CDR1 is MNHNS, CDR2 SASEGT, per germline. The CDR3 nucleotides read TGTGCCAGCAGTTCAGGGGGTACTGGAAACACCATATATTTT. Translated, it gives CASSSGGTGNTIYF.

This clone occurred a few times. The J gene is TRBJ1-2, the V gene TRBV19; maybe TRBD1 (6 bases). This CDR3 has 15 residues. Trimming pared 5 bases from V and 7 bases from J, leaving 20 bases between. The V gene's germline CDR1 is LNHDA and CDR2 SQIVND (reference sequence). The CDR3 nucleotides read TGTGCCAGTAGTCCCCCGGGACACCGAACGACTGGCTACACCTTC. Its protein is CASSPPGHRTTGYTF.

This chain connects TRBV2 to TRBJ1-6; the match to TRBD1 covers 10 bases. The V gene's germline CDR1 is SNHLY and CDR2 FYNNEI. This CDR3 is 15 amino acids long. Trimming removed 4 bases from V and 6 bases from J; junction bases left unmatched: 3. CDR3 DNA: TGTGCCAGCAGTGGGACAGGGGGTGGTAATTCACCCCTCCACTTT. This encodes CASSGTGGGNSPLHF. Full variable domain (outside the CDR3, taken from reference TRBV2 and TRBJ1-6): EPEVTQTPSHQVTQMGQEVILRCVPISNHLYFYWYRQILGQKVEFLVSFYNNEISEKSEIFDDQFSVERPDGSNFTLKIRSTKLEDSAMYFCASSGTGGGNSPLHFGNGTRLTVT.

The J gene is TRBJ2-2, the V gene TRBV4-2, with 15 bases aligning to TRBD2. CDR1 LGHNA and CDR2 YNFKEQ come from the germline V gene. Unmatched junction bases numbered 13, after V lost 2 bases and J lost 3 bases. The CDR3 runs 21 residues. The CDR3 DNA follows: TGTGCCAGCAGCCAACCCGGACTAGCGGGGGGGCGTCGGGTTGACACCGGGGAGCTGTTTTTT. Translation: CASSQPGLAGGRRVDTGELFF.

The chain couples TRBV7-9 to TRBJ1-1, with 7 bases lining up with TRBD1. Per the germline V gene, CDR1 is SEHNR and CDR2 is FQNEAQ (reference sequence). The CDR3 is 13 amino acids. J lost 3 bases, V lost 5 bases, and 3 bases had no gene match. CDR3 loop: CASSPTGDTEAFF. For the CDR3, the DNA is TGTGCCAGCAGCCCTACAGGGGACACTGAAGCTTTCTTT.

The CDR3 sequence: CASSYGGGSDTQYF. CDR3 bases: TGCGCCAGCAGCTACGGCGGGGGGTCAGATACGCAGTATTTT. V is TRBV5-1 and J is TRBJ2-3; 8 nucleotides match TRBD2. J was trimmed by 4 bases and V by 3 bases; bases with no gene match: 4. CDR1 and CDR2 from the germline V gene are SGHRS and YFSETQ. The CDR3 has 14 residues.

The chain has TRBV4-1 and TRBJ1-1; no clear D gene. The ends were cut back, 0 bases at V and 2 bases at J, with 13 bases in the middle. This CDR3 is 16 amino acids long. Germline CDR1 reads MGHRA; CDR2 reads YSYEKL. DNA for the CDR3: TGCGCCAGCAGCCAAGAGGGTCTCAGACTAAACACTGAAGCTTTCTTT. Its protein product is CASSQEGLRLNTEAFF.

The V gene is TRBV29-1, the J gene TRBJ2-2; D possibly corresponds to TRBD1 (6 bases). Germline CDR1 reads SQVTM; CDR2 reads ANQGSEA. Trimming took 4 bases from V and 1 from J, leaving 7 bases between them. The CDR3 covers 13 residues. The CDR3 spells CSVVTGNTGELFF. The CDR3 DNA reads TGCAGCGTTGTGACAGGGAACACCGGGGAGCTGTTTTTT.

The chain employs TRBV7-3 and TRBJ2-2, with D possibly being TRBD1 (6 bases). V was pared by 5 bases and J by 1 base, with 14 bases between. CDR3 length: 16 residues. Germline loops: CDR1 SGHTA, CDR2 FQGTGA. CDR3 sequence: CASSLQGGLNTGELFF. CDR3 DNA: TGTGCCAGCAGCCTACAGGGCGGGCTGAACACCGGGGAGCTGTTTTTT.

This clone was seen a handful of times. This sequence joins TRBV4-1 and TRBJ1-2; 7 nucleotides line up with TRBD1. V lost 4 bases to trimming and J lost 5 bases; unmatched junction nucleotides: 10. The CDR3 totals 15 residues. Germline CDR1 MGHRA, CDR2 YSYEKL. The CDR3 DNA reads TGCGCCAGCAGCCCTAGACAGGGTTCGGATTATGGCTACACCTTC. Translation: CASSPRQGSDYGYTF.

V is TRBV7-2 and J is TRBJ2-5; a possible D gene is TRBD2 (7 bases). This CDR3 has 15 amino acids. CDR1 and CDR2 (germline): SGHTA, FQGNSA. The V gene lost 2 bases and the J gene lost 5 bases, with 15 bases spanning the gap. DNA for the CDR3: TGTGCCAGCAGCTTAAAAGGGGGGGGAGGGGAGACCCAGTACTTC. Its translation: CASSLKGGGGETQYF.

The chain combines TRBV9 with TRBJ1-6; D gene uncertain. Germline V gene sequence: CDR1 SGDLS, CDR2 YYNGEE. This CDR3 comprises 14 residues. V was trimmed by 0 bases and J by 7 bases, leaving 8 bases between them. DNA of the CDR3: TGTGCCAGCAGCGTAGACAGTGGAAATTCACCCCTCCACTTT. It codes for CASSVDSGNSPLHF. Full variable domain (rest looked up from reference TRBV9 and TRBJ1-6): DSGVTQTPKHLITATGQRVTLRCSPRSGDLSVYWYQQSLDQGLQFLIQYYNGEERAKGNILERFSAQQFPDLHSELNLSSLELGDSALYFCASSVDSGNSPLHFGNGTRLTVT.

J is TRBJ2-5 and V is TRBV28; the D gene is possibly TRBD1 (6 bases). Trimming cost V 4 bases and J 1 base, with 19 bases left between them. The CDR3 has 17 residues. The V gene's germline CDR1 is MDHEN and CDR2 SYDVKM. The CDR3 loop reads CASSYLAAGDIQETQYF. The DNA of the CDR3 is TGTGCCAGCAGTTACCTAGCAGCAGGGGATATCCAAGAGACCCAGTACTTC.

This rearrangement joins TRBV9 to TRBJ2-4; 13 bases align to TRBD2. Trimming cost V 4 bases and J 7 bases; bases outside gene matches: 20. CDR1 is SGDLS, CDR2 YYNGEE, per germline. The CDR3 sequence is 20 residues long. The CDR3 coding sequence is TGTGCCAGCAGCCCGCGGGGGGGGGCGACTAGCGGGGGGCCTCGGAACATTCAGTACTTC. Amino acid sequence: CASSPRGGATSGGPRNIQYF.

This clone has a single count. The chain employs TRBV5-1 and TRBJ2-6, with D possibly being TRBD2 (5 bases). The ends were cut back, 10 bases at V and 8 bases at J, with 16 bases in the middle. The CDR3 is made up of 13 amino acids. Per germline, CDR1 SGHRS and CDR2 YFSETQ. The CDR3 here is CAVSQRGTNVLTF. CDR3 sequence (DNA): TGCGCCGTCAGTCAACGGGGAACCAACGTCCTGACTTTC.

This chain uses TRBV6-1 with TRBJ1-1; 8 nucleotides agree with TRBD1. The trim removed 6 bases at V and 1 base at J, leaving 7 bases unmatched. The CDR3 loop spans 15 amino acids. Germline CDR1 and CDR2: MNHNS and SASEGT. CDR3 DNA: TGTGCCAGCAGGGACAGGGTCGGTAAGAACACTGAAGCTTTCTTT. Translating it yields CASRDRVGKNTEAFF.

The chain joins TRBV5-4 to TRBJ2-2, with D uncertain. The germline V gene encodes CDR1 SGHNT and CDR2 YYREEE (reference sequence). Trimming took 0 bases from V and 1 from J, leaving 4 bases between them. The CDR3 extends over 14 amino acids. CDR3 sequence: CASSLAMNTGELFF. The CDR3 DNA is TGTGCCAGCAGCTTGGCCATGAACACCGGGGAGCTGTTTTTT.

This sequence joins TRBV11-2 and TRBJ1-4; D is unresolved. Trimming removed 5 bases at V and 1 base at J, with 17 bases between. The CDR3 contains 17 residues. Germline values: CDR1 SGHAT, CDR2 FQNNGV. The CDR3 sequence: CASSPHGRAGTNEKLFF. The CDR3 DNA reads TGTGCCAGCAGCCCCCACGGACGGGCGGGAACTAATGAAAAACTGTTTTTT.

The chain employs TRBV6-1 and TRBJ1-2; TRBD1 matches 8 bases. The CDR3 spans 12 residues. J lost 13 bases, V lost 3 bases, and 7 bases had no gene match. Germline V CDR1 and CDR2: MNHNS, SASEGT. CDR3 bases: TGTGCCAGCAGTGAGTGGCAGGGGGCAGCCACCTTC. Its protein is CASSEWQGAATF.

The gene calls are TRBV7-2 and TRBJ1-2; perhaps TRBD1 as D (5 bases). V lost 5 bases to trimming and J lost 1 base, with 11 bases between them. This CDR3 region has 14 residues. Germline V CDR1 and CDR2: SGHTA, FQGNSA. This CDR3 is CASSPQTDNYGYTF. The CDR3 DNA is TGTGCCAGCAGCCCGCAGACAGATAACTATGGCTACACCTTC.